What follows are 9 T cell receptor beta chains derived from one specimen sequenced in a study of shared clonotypes between healthy human individuals. The table came from immunoSEQ multiplex PCR; TCRdb's copy has only in-frame clones and leaves some out. The sample yields a few hundred thousand clones, roughly 80% seen once. The sequencing input was PBMCs. The receptors come from a woman between 35 and 50 years old in good health. Some clones in this sample may be carry-over from other donors' samples.

This clone was seen only a few times. The chain couples TRBV7-3 to TRBJ2-2, with TRBD2 matching over 9 bases. Germline values: CDR1 SGHTA, CDR2 FQGTGA. This CDR3 is 16 amino acids long. J was trimmed by 4 bases and V by 4 bases; bases with no gene match: 7. This CDR3 reads CASSSSAGGGTGELFF. The CDR3 DNA sequence: TGTGCCAGCAGCTCGTCCGCGGGAGGGGGCACCGGGGAGCTGTTTTTT. The complete variable domain, with remaining parts taken from reference TRBV7-3 and TRBJ2-2, reads GAGVSQTPSNKVTEKGKYVELRCDPISGHTALYWYRQSLGQGPEFLIYFQGTGAADDSGLPNDRFFAVRPEGSVSTLKIQRTERGDSAVYLCASSSSAGGGTGELFFGEGSRLTVL.

In this sample, this clone turned up once. Written as DNA, the CDR3 is TGTGCCAGCAGCTTCGCTCGGACAGGAGGAGAGGGAACTGAAGCTTTCTTT. This translates into CASSFARTGGEGTEAFF. The chain carries TRBV7-3 and TRBJ1-1; 7 nucleotides agree with TRBD1. With 3 bases clipped from V and 5 bases from J, the junction kept 15 bases outside the gene matches. The CDR3 extends over 17 amino acids. The germline gives CDR1 SGHTA, CDR2 FQGTGA.

V and J are TRBV9 and TRBJ2-1, with a tentative D call TRBD2 (6 bases). Trimming left V 0 bases short and J 12 bases short, with 13 bases between. Germline V gives CDR1 SGDLS, CDR2 YYNGEE. The CDR3 contains 13 residues. The CDR3 DNA is TGTGCCAGCAGCGTAGGTAGATCCGGGGGGCAGTTCTTC. Translating it yields CASSVGRSGGQFF.

This chain joins TRBV7-6 and TRBJ2-5; D unresolved. Trimming removed 5 bases from V and 1 base from J, with 11 bases in between. Germline V CDR1 and CDR2: SGHVS, FNYEAQ. The CDR3 sequence is 14 residues long. The CDR3 coding sequence is TGTGCCAGCAGCCAAAGTTGGGGCCAAGAGACCCAGTACTTC. Its translation is CASSQSWGQETQYF. Using reference TRBV7-6 and TRBJ2-5 for the parts outside the CDR3, the full variable domain is GAGVSQSPRYKVTKRGQDVALRCDPISGHVSLYWYRQALGQGPEFLTYFNYEAQQDKSGLPNDRFSAERPEGSISTLTIQRTEQRDSAMYRCASSQSWGQETQYFGPGTRLLVL.

This sequence joins TRBV10-1 and TRBJ2-1; 10 bases align to TRBD2. After removal of 0 bases from V and 2 bases from J, the junction contained 7 bases not matched to a gene. The CDR3 runs to 18 residues. From germline, CDR1 is WNHNN and CDR2 SYGVQD (reference sequence). The CDR3 spells CASSESGLAGGPYNEQFF. CDR3 DNA sequence: TGCGCCAGCAGTGAGTCGGGTTTAGCGGGAGGTCCCTACAATGAGCAGTTCTTC.

This clone was counted a single time. The V and J genes are TRBV28 and TRBJ1-4; D may be TRBD1 (6 bases). This CDR3 has 14 amino acids. The germline gives CDR1 MDHEN, CDR2 SYDVKM. V was trimmed by 6 bases and J by 7 bases, leaving 15 bases between them. The CDR3 sequence: CASRTQGRGEKLFF. The CDR3 region has the DNA TGTGCCAGCAGAACACAGGGAAGAGGTGAAAAACTGTTTTTT.

This chain connects TRBV5-8 to TRBJ2-7; 7 bases are shared with TRBD1. CDR1 and CDR2 from the germline V gene are SGHTS and YDEGEE. The junction had 4 bases not matched to a gene; V was cut back by 0 bases and J by 4 bases. This CDR3 has 14 amino acids. The CDR3 DNA is TGTGCCAGCAGCTTGGGAGCAGGGGGATACGAGCAGTACTTC. It translates to CASSLGAGGYEQYF.

This chain connects TRBV6-1 to TRBJ2-7; 8 bases match TRBD1. V was pared by 7 bases and J by 0 bases, with 8 bases of the junction left unmatched. This CDR3 spans 15 amino acids. CDR1 MNHNS and CDR2 SASEGT come from the germline V gene. CDR3 sequence (DNA): TGTGCCAGCATCCCGGACAGGGATAGCTCCTACGAGCAGTACTTC. The encoded protein is CASIPDRDSSYEQYF.

The chain is built from TRBV28 and TRBJ2-7, with TRBD1 identical over 9 bases. CDR3 length: 15 residues. Losses at the gene ends were 4 bases for V and 5 bases for J; bases not matched to a gene: 9. From germline, CDR1 is MDHEN and CDR2 SYDVKM. The CDR3 reads CASSSSGTGRNEQYF. The CDR3 DNA is TGTGCCAGCAGTTCCTCGGGGACAGGGAGGAACGAGCAGTACTTC.